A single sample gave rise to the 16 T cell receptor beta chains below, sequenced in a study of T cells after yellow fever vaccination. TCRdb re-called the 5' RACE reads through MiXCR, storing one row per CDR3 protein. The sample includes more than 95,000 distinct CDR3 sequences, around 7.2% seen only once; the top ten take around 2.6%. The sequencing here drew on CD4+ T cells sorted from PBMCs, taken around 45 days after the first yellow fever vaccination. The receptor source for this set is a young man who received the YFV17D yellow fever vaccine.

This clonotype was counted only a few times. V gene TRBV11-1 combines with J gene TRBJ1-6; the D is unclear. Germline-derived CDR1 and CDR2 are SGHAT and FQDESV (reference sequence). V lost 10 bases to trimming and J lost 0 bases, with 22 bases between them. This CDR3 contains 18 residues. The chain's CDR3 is CAITTDRQASSYNSPLHF. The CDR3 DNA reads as TGTGCCATCACTACGGATCGGCAGGCGAGCTCCTATAATTCACCCCTCCACTTT.

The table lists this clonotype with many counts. The CDR3 coding sequence is TGCGCCAGCAGCCAAGTTACAGGGGTAGAGACCCAGTACTTC. This gives the protein CASSQVTGVETQYF. The J gene is TRBJ2-5, the V gene TRBV4-1, with 7 bases identical to TRBD1. The CDR3 runs 14 residues. CDR1 MGHRA and CDR2 YSYEKL come from the germline V gene. Losses at the gene ends were 1 base for V and 4 bases for J; bases not matched to a gene: 3.

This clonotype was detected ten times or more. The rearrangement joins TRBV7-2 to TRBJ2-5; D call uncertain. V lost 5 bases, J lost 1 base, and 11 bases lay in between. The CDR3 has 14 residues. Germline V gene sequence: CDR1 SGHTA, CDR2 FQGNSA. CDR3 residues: CASSHRRSQETQYF. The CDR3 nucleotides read TGTGCCAGCAGCCACAGACGGTCCCAAGAGACCCAGTACTTC.

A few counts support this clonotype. This CDR3 reads CASSYRGDDYGYTF. CDR3 sequence (DNA): TGTGCCAGCAGTTACAGGGGCGACGACTATGGCTACACCTTC. The chain has TRBV12-3 or TRBV12-4 and TRBJ1-2; 7 nucleotides match TRBD1. The J segment lost 3 bases and the V segment lost 4 bases, leaving 5 bases of the junction unmatched. The CDR3 is made up of 14 amino acids.

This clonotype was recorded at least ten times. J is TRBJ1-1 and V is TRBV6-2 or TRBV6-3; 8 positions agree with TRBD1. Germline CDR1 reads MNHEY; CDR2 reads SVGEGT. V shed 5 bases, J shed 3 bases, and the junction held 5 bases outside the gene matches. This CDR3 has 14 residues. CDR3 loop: CASSGQGLYTEAFF. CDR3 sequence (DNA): TGTGCCAGCAGTGGACAGGGTCTGTACACTGAAGCTTTCTTT.

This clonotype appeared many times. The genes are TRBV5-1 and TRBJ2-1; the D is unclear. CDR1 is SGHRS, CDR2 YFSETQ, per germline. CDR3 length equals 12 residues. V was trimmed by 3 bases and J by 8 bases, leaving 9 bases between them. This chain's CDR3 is CASSSSGDEQFF. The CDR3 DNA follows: TGCGCCAGCAGCTCTAGTGGGGATGAGCAGTTCTTC.

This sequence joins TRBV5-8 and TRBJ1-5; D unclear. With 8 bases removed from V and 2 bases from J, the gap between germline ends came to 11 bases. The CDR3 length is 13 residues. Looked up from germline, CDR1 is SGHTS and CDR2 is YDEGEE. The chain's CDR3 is CASELGGNQPQHF. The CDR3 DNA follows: TGTGCCAGTGAACTTGGGGGCAATCAGCCCCAGCATTTT.

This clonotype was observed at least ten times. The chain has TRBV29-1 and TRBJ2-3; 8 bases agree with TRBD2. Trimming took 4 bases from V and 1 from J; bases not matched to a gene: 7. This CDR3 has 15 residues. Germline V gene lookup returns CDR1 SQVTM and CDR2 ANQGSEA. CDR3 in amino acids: CSVVRGGVGTDTQYF. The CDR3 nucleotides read TGCAGCGTTGTCCGGGGGGGCGTCGGCACAGATACGCAGTATTTT.

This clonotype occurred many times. This CDR3 reads CASSYPTGGINEKLFF. The CDR3 DNA reads as TGTGCCAGCAGTTACCCAACTGGGGGTATCAATGAAAAACTGTTTTTT. The chain uses TRBV6-5 and TRBJ1-4; D possibly corresponds to TRBD1 (5 bases). This CDR3 is 16 amino acids long. Trimming shortened V by 2 bases and J by 5 bases, and 15 bases separated the two germline ends. Germline CDR1 is MNHEY and CDR2 is SVGAGI.

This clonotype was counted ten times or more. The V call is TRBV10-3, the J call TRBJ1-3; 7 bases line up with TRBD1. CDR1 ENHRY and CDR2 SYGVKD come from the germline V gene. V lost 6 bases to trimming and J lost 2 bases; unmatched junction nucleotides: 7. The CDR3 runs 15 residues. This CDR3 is CAISNTGEAGNTIYF. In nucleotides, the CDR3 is TGTGCCATCAGCAACACAGGGGAGGCTGGAAACACCATATATTTT.

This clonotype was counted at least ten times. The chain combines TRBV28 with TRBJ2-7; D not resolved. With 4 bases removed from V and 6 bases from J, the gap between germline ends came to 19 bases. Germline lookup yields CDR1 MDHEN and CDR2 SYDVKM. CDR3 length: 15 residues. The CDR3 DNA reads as TGTGCCAGCAGTTCCTCAAGCCCGCGTGGAAGCGAGCAGTACGTC. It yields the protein CASSSSSPRGSEQYV.

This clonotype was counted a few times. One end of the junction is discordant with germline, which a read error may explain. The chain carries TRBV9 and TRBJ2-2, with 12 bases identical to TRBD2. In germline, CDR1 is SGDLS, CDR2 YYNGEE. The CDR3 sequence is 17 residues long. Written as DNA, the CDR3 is TGTTCCAGCAGCCAGCTGGGACTAGCGGGTAACACCGGGGAGCTGTTTTTT. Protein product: CSSSQLGLAGNTGELFF.

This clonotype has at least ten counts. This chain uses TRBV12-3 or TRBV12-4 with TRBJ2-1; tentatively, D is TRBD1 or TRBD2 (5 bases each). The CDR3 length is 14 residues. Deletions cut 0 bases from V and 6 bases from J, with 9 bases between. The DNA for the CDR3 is TGTGCCAGCAGTTTAGCGGGACGACCCAATGAGCAGTTCTTC. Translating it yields CASSLAGRPNEQFF.

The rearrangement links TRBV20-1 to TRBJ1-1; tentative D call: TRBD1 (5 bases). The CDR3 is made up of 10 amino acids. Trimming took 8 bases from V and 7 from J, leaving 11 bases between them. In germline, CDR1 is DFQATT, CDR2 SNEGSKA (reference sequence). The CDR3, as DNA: TGCAGTCCGGGGGAGGGTGAAGCTTTCTTT. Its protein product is CSPGEGEAFF.

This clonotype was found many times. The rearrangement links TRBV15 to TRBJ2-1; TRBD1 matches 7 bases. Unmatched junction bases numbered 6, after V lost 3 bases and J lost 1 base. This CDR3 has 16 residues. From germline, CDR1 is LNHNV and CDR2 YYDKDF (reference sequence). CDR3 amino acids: CATSRDGQASYNEQFF. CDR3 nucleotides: TGTGCCACCAGCAGGGATGGACAGGCGTCCTACAATGAGCAGTTCTTC.

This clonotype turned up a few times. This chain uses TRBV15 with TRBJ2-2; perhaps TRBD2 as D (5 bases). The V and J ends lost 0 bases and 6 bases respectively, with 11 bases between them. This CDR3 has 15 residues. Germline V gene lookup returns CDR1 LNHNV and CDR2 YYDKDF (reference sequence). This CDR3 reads CATSRERLPAGELFF. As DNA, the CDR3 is TGTGCCACCAGCAGAGAGCGACTACCGGCCGGGGAGCTGTTTTTT.